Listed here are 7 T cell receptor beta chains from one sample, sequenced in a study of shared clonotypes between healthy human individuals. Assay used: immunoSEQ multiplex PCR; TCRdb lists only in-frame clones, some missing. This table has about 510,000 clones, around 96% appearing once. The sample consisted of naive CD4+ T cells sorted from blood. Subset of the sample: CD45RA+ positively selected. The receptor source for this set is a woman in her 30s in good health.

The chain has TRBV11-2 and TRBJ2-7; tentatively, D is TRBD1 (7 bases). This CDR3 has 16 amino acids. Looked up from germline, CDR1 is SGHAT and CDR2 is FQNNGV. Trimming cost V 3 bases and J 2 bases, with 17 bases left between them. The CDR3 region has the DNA TGTGCCAGCAGCTTCCCGTCGCGGGACAGCACCTACGAGCAGTACTTC. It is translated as CASSFPSRDSTYEQYF.

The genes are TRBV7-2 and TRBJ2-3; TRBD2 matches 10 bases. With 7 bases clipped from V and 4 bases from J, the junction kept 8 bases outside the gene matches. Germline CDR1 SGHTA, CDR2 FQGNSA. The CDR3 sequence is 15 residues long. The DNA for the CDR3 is TGTGCCAGCAAATCGGTTAGCGGGAGGTCAGATACGCAGTATTTT. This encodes CASKSVSGRSDTQYF.

The CDR3 reads CATSTMTGDTLIEQYF. The CDR3 nucleotides read TGTGCCACCAGCACCATGACAGGGGATACCCTCATCGAGCAGTACTTC. The chain has TRBV15 and TRBJ2-7, with 8 positions matching TRBD1. The CDR3 has 16 residues. Germline V CDR1 and CDR2: LNHNV, YYDKDF (reference sequence). V dropped 4 bases and J dropped 6; count of bases not matched to a gene: 14.

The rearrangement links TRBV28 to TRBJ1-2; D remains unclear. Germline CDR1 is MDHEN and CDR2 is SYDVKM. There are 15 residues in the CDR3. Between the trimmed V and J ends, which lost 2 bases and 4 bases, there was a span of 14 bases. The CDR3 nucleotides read TGTGCCAGCAGTTTACATGTCAACTTGGGCTATGGCTACACCTTC. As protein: CASSLHVNLGYGYTF.

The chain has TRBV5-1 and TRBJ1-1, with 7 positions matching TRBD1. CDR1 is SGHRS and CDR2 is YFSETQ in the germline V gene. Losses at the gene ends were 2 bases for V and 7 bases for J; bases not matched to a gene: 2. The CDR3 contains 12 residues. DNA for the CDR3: TGCGCCAGCAGCTTAAGGGGGCTTGAAGCTTTCTTT. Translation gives CASSLRGLEAFF.

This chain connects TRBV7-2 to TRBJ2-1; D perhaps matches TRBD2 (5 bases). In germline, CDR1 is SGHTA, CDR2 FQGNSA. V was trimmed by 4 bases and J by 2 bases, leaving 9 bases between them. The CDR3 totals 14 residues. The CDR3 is CASSWRFPYNEQFF. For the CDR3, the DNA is TGTGCCAGCAGCTGGAGGTTCCCCTACAATGAGCAGTTCTTC.

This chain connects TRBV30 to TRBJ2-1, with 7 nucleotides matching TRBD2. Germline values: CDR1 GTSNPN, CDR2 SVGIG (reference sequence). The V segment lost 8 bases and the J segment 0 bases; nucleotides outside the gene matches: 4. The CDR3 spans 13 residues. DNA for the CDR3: TGTGCCGGGGGGACTACCTCCTACAATGAGCAGTTCTTC. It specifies CAGGTTSYNEQFF.